This TCR beta chain is drawn from a study of OX40 agonist ivuxolimab in advanced cancers. Profiling relied on immunoSEQ multiplex PCR, and the TCRdb table lists in-frame clones only, not all of them. This table holds 65,000 to 90,000 clones, approximately 91% found once. The sequencing here drew on CD4+ or CD8+ T cells sorted from blood, taken in a trial of the OX40 agonist ivuxolimab. The clonotype comes from an adult with an advanced solid tumor such as melanoma, head and neck, liver or kidney cancer.

CDR3 sequence: CASRYGRETYEQYF. The CDR3 DNA is TGTGCCAGCAGGTATGGGCGGGAGACCTACGAGCAGTACTTC. The chain joins TRBV6-5 to TRBJ2-7, with 7 bases lining up with TRBD2. Trimming cost V 6 bases and J 2 bases; bases outside gene matches: 7. The germline V gene encodes CDR1 MNHEY and CDR2 SVGAGI. The CDR3 consists of 14 residues.